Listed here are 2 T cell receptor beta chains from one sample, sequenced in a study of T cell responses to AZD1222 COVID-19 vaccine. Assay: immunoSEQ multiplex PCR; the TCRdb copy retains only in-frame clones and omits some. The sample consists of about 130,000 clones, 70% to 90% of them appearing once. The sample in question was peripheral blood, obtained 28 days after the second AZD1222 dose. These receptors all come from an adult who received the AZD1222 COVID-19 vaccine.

The CDR3 sequence: CASSLGQDNSPLHF. CDR3 sequence (DNA): TGTGCCAGCAGTTTGGGACAGGATAATTCACCCCTCCACTTT. J is TRBJ1-6 and V is TRBV27, with TRBD1 identical over 8 bases. The CDR3 contains 14 residues. The J segment lost 5 bases and the V segment lost 3 bases, leaving 0 bases of the junction unmatched. Germline CDR1 reads MNHEY; CDR2 reads SMNVEV (reference sequence).

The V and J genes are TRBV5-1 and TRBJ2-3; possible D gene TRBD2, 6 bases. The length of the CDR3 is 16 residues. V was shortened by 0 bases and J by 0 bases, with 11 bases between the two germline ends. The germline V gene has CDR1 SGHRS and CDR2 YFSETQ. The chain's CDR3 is CASSLGVAASTDTQYF. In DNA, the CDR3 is TGCGCCAGCAGCTTGGGAGTAGCGGCTAGCACAGATACGCAGTATTTT.